The 11 T cell receptor beta chains given below trace back to one sample, sequenced in a study of siplizumab effects on memory and regulatory T cells. The repertoire was sequenced with immunoSEQ multiplex PCR; TCRdb's copy has only in-frame clones and lacks some. The repertoire consists of roughly 62,000 clones, with 85% to 95% occurring once and the leading ten covering about two fifths. The sample consisted of CD8+ T cells sorted from blood. All receptors derive from a human donor in good health.

The chain has TRBV7-3 and TRBJ2-1; D is uncertain. CDR1 is SGHTA, CDR2 FQGTGA, per germline. V dropped 0 bases and J dropped 8 bases, with 2 bases sitting between them. There are 11 residues in the CDR3. CDR3 sequence (DNA): TGTGCCAGCAGCTTAACGGATGAGCAGTTCTTC. Translation gives CASSLTDEQFF.

This sequence joins TRBV18 and TRBJ2-3; 9 bases line up with TRBD2. CDR3 length: 17 amino acids. The germline CDR1 and CDR2 sequences are KGHSH and LQKENI. With V trimmed by 2 bases and J by 0 bases, 6 bases remained unmatched. CDR3 bases: TGTGCCAGCTCACCATCACTAGCGGGCCTTAGCACAGATACGCAGTATTTT. Protein: CASSPSLAGLSTDTQYF.

This chain links TRBV7-9 with TRBJ2-1; 9 bases are a match to TRBD2. Germline-derived CDR1 and CDR2 are SEHNR and FQNEAQ (reference sequence). Trimming at V came to 5 bases and at J to 4 bases, leaving 9 bases not matched to a gene. The CDR3 is 16 amino acids. The CDR3 DNA reads as TGTGCCAGCAGCCCCTCGAGCGGGAGGCCGTACAATGAGCAGTTCTTC. Its protein product is CASSPSSGRPYNEQFF.

The chain is built from TRBV28 and TRBJ2-5, with 9 bases lining up with TRBD1. Germline V gene sequence: CDR1 MDHEN, CDR2 SYDVKM. Germline trimming cut 5 bases from V and 5 bases from J; bases unmatched to any gene: 9. CDR3 length: 15 amino acids. The CDR3 bases are TGTGCCAGCAGTGTTACAGGGGGCGCGGGGGAGACCCAGTACTTC. Its translation: CASSVTGGAGETQYF.

The chain links TRBV7-3 to TRBJ2-6; either TRBD1 or TRBD2 may fit D (5 bases each). Trimming removed 5 bases from V and 0 bases from J, with 8 bases in between. This CDR3 comprises 15 residues. Germline loops: CDR1 SGHTA, CDR2 FQGTGA. The CDR3, as DNA: TGTGCCAGCAGCCTGGGGGTCTCTGGGGCCAACGTCCTGACTTTC. Protein product: CASSLGVSGANVLTF.

The V gene is TRBV29-1, the J gene TRBJ1-2, with D possibly TRBD1 on 6 matching bases. V lost 2 bases and J 4 bases, leaving 17 bases between the germline ends. The CDR3 runs 15 residues. Germline V gives CDR1 SQVTM, CDR2 ANQGSEA. CDR3: CSVESPRGRSYGYTF. The CDR3 bases are TGCAGCGTTGAATCCCCCAGGGGCCGCTCCTATGGCTACACCTTC.

This rearrangement joins TRBV7-8 to TRBJ1-1; tentative D call: TRBD1 (5 bases). Looked up from germline, CDR1 is SGHVS and CDR2 is FQNEAQ. The CDR3 is 13 amino acids. V dropped 4 bases and J dropped 3 bases, with 9 bases sitting between them. DNA for the CDR3: TGTGCCAGCAGCTCGGACACTGACACTGAAGCTTTCTTT. Translated, it gives CASSSDTDTEAFF.

The V call is TRBV27, the J call TRBJ2-3; tentatively, D is TRBD1 (5 bases). CDR1 MNHEY and CDR2 SMNVEV come from the germline V gene (reference sequence). CDR3 length: 14 amino acids. Trimming shortened V by 0 bases and J by 1 base, and 5 bases separated the two germline ends. The CDR3 spells CASSLSGGTDTQYF. DNA of the CDR3: TGTGCCAGCAGTTTATCAGGGGGCACAGATACGCAGTATTTT.

The chain has TRBV10-3 and TRBJ2-7, with D perhaps assigned TRBD1 or TRBD2 (5 bases each). The V and J ends lost 8 bases and 5 bases respectively, with 13 bases between them. This CDR3 contains 12 residues. CDR1 is ENHRY, CDR2 SYGVKD, per germline. The CDR3 loop reads CAISWGSHEQYF. For the CDR3, the DNA is TGTGCCATCTCTTGGGGGAGCCACGAGCAGTACTTC.

This clone was found a few times. The gene calls are TRBV29-1 and TRBJ1-2; D is unresolved. Germline CDR1 and CDR2: SQVTM and ANQGSEA. Trimming shortened V by 1 base and J by 5 bases, and 5 bases separated the two germline ends. The CDR3 contains 11 residues. CDR3: CSVEAPYGYTF. In DNA, the CDR3 is TGCAGCGTTGAAGCTCCTTATGGCTACACCTTC.

The chain has TRBV11-2 and TRBJ2-1; D may be TRBD1 (6 bases). This CDR3 is built from 15 residues. Germline CDR1 is SGHAT and CDR2 is FQNNGV. V gave up 4 bases and J gave up 5 bases, with 15 bases separating them. CDR3 nucleotide sequence: TGTGCCAGCAGCTGGAGACAGGCTGCGAACAATGAGCAGTTCTTC. Translated, it gives CASSWRQAANNEQFF. Together with reference TRBV11-2 and TRBJ2-1, the CDR3 gives the full variable domain: EAGVAQSPRYKIIEKRQSVAFWCNPISGHATLYWYQQILGQGPKLLIQFQNNGVVDDSQLPKDRFSAERLKGVDSTLKIQPAKLEDSAVYLCASSWRQAANNEQFFGPGTRLTVL.